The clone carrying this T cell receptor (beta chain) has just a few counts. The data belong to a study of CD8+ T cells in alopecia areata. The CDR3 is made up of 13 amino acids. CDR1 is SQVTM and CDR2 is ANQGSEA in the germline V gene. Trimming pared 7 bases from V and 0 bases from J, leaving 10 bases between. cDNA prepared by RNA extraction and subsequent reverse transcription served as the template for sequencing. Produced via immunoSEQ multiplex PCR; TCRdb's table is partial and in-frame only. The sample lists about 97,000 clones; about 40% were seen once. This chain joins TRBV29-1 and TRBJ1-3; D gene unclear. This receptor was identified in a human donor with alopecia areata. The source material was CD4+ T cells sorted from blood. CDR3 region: CSARESSGNTIYF. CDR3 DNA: TGCAGCGCAAGGGAGAGCTCTGGAAACACCATATATTTT.